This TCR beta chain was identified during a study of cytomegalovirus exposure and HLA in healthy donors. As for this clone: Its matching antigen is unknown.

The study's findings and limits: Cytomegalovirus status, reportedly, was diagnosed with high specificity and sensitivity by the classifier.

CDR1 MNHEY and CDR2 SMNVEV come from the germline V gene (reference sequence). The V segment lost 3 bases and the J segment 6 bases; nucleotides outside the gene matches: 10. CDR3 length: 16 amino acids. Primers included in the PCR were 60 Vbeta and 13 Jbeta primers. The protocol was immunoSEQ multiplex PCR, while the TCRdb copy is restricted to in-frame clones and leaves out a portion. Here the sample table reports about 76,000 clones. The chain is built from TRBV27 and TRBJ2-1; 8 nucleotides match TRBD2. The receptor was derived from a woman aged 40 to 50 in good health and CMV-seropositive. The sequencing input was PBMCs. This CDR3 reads CASSFRLASPGNEQFF. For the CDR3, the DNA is TGTGCCAGCAGTTTCCGACTAGCGTCCCCTGGCAATGAGCAGTTCTTC.